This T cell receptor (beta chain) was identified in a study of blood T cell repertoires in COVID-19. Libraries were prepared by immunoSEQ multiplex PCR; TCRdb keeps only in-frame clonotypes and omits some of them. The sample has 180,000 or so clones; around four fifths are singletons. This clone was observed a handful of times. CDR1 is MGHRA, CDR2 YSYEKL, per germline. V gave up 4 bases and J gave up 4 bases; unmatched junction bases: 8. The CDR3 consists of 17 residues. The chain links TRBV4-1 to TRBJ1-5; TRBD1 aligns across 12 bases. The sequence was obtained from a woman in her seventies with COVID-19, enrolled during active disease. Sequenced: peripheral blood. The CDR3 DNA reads TGCGCCAGCAGCCGGGACAGGGGGCTGAGTGTTAATCAGCCCCAGCATTTT. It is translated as CASSRDRGLSVNQPQHF.